These 3 T cell receptor beta chains were sequenced from one sample in a study of cytomegalovirus exposure and HLA in healthy donors. This PCR relied on a set of 60 Vbeta primers and 13 Jbeta primers. Only in-frame clones appear in the TCRdb table, and some are missing; sequencing was by immunoSEQ multiplex PCR. The sample has around 99,000 clones, 81% seen once. Material: PBMCs. The receptors originated from a woman under 40 in good health and CMV-seronegative.

J is TRBJ2-7 and V is TRBV19; TRBD2 matches at 7 bases. With 5 bases clipped from V and 2 bases from J, the junction kept 6 bases outside the gene matches. The CDR3 has 14 amino acids. Germline loops: CDR1 LNHDA, CDR2 SQIVND (reference sequence). This CDR3 is CASSSASGPYEQYF. Here the CDR3 DNA reads TGTGCCAGTAGTTCGGCTAGCGGACCCTACGAGCAGTACTTC.

V usage is TRBV11-2 and J usage is TRBJ2-1; a weak D match, TRBD2 (6 bases). The germline V gene encodes CDR1 SGHAT and CDR2 FQNNGV. The CDR3 extends over 14 amino acids. V gave up 1 base and J gave up 7 bases, with 11 bases separating them. CDR3 in amino acids: CASSLGPGGNEQFF. The DNA of the CDR3 is TGTGCCAGCAGCTTAGGTCCTGGAGGGAATGAGCAGTTCTTC. The variable domain in full, with the rest retrieved from reference TRBV11-2 and TRBJ2-1, is EAGVAQSPRYKIIEKRQSVAFWCNPISGHATLYWYQQILGQGPKLLIQFQNNGVVDDSQLPKDRFSAERLKGVDSTLKIQPAKLEDSAVYLCASSLGPGGNEQFFGPGTRLTVL.

V usage is TRBV7-2 and J usage is TRBJ2-2; D not resolved. This CDR3 comprises 14 residues. The V and J ends lost 1 base and 4 bases respectively, with 7 bases between them. Germline CDR1 reads SGHTA; CDR2 reads FQGNSA. This CDR3 reads CASSLVASTGELFF. The CDR3 DNA follows: TGTGCCAGCAGCTTAGTGGCTAGCACCGGGGAGCTGTTTTTT.